Sequencing of this T cell receptor beta chain was carried out in a study of T cell responses to AZD1222 COVID-19 vaccine. For this clone: What it binds is not known.

Produced via immunoSEQ multiplex PCR; TCRdb's table is partial and in-frame only. This table has roughly 180,000 clones, more than 80% appearing once. Whole-study results and caveats: Unmutated variant regions reportedly attract nearly half of all spike-specific TCRs. Only after the peak T cell response were repertoires sampled.

This clonotype originated in an adult in good health. The starting material was peripheral blood, obtained on day 0 of AZD1222 vaccination.

DNA for the CDR3: TGTGCCAGCAGCTCATACGGCTCCTACAATGAGCAGTTCTTC. Translated: CASSSYGSYNEQFF. V and J are TRBV7-3 and TRBJ2-1; D is ambiguous. Trimming pared 4 bases from V and 0 bases from J, leaving 7 bases between. The CDR3 extends over 14 amino acids. Per germline, CDR1 SGHTA and CDR2 FQGTGA. The complete variable domain, with remaining parts taken from reference TRBV7-3 and TRBJ2-1, reads GAGVSQTPSNKVTEKGKYVELRCDPISGHTALYWYRQSLGQGPEFLIYFQGTGAADDSGLPNDRFFAVRPEGSVSTLKIQRTERGDSAVYLCASSSYGSYNEQFFGPGTRLTVL.